A selection of T cell receptor beta chains follows, all from one sample in a study of cytomegalovirus exposure and HLA in healthy donors. Clones were sequenced by immunoSEQ multiplex PCR, and TCRdb holds only the in-frame ones, with some missing. The sample lists 100,000 to 130,000 clones; 82% were seen once. The sequenced material came from PBMCs. All receptors come from a man younger than 45 in good health and CMV-seropositive. CDR3s include the opening cysteine and the closing phenylalanine or tryptophan. The D gene is left open where the match is weak. The size field is filled for only some rows; it gives once, few, many or a size class.

V gene	clone size	J gene	D gene	CDR3 protein	CDR3 DNA
TRBV7-2	NA	TRBJ2-3	NA	CASRGGATDTQYF	TGTGCCAGCAGAGGAGGGGCTACAGATACGCAGTATTTT
TRBV27	NA	TRBJ2-3	TRBD2	CASSPPGLAGGPDTQYF	TGTGCCAGCAGTCCTCCGGGACTAGCGGGGGGGCCAGATACGCAGTATTTT
TRBV5-1	NA	TRBJ2-7	TRBD1	CASSAPDRGTFYEQYF	TGCGCCAGCAGCGCCCCGGACAGGGGAACTTTCTACGAGCAGTACTTC
TRBV18	few	TRBJ2-3	NA	CASSPRAGTSTDTQYF	TGTGCCAGCTCACCTCGGGCAGGGACTAGCACAGATACGCAGTATTTT
TRBV25-1	NA	TRBJ2-2	NA	CASSDITNENTGELFF	TGTGCCAGCAGTGACATAACTAACGAGAACACCGGGGAGCTGTTTTTT
TRBV30	few	TRBJ2-7	NA	CAWSSRSRRGYYEQYF	TGTGCCTGGAGTAGTAGGAGTAGGAGAGGGTACTACGAGCAGTACTTC
TRBV5-4	NA	TRBJ1-2	NA	CASSLARTDGYTF	TGTGCCAGCAGCTTGGCTCGGACTGATGGCTACACCTTC
TRBV11-2	NA	TRBJ2-3	TRBD1	CASTQLQGQGTDTQYF	TGTGCCAGCACCCAACTCCAGGGACAGGGCACAGATACGCAGTATTTT
TRBV4-2	NA	TRBJ1-4	NA	CASSPFVGEAEKLFF	TGTGCCAGCAGCCCCTTCGTGGGGGAGGCAGAAAAACTGTTTTTT
TRBV18	once	TRBJ1-1	NA	CASSSQGGEAFF	TGTGCCAGCTCATCACAGGGAGGTGAAGCTTTCTTT
TRBV5-1	once	TRBJ1-1	NA	CASSFGAGTFF	NA
TRBV27	once	TRBJ2-7	TRBD1	CASRSWTGGGQYF	TGTGCCAGCAGATCCTGGACAGGGGGCGGGCAGTACTTC
TRBV6-6	NA	TRBJ1-1	NA	CASMGPDGMNTEAFF	TGTGCCAGTATGGGCCCCGATGGAATGAACACTGAAGCTTTCTTT